Shown below are 21 T cell receptor beta chains from a single sample sequenced in a study of T cell repertoires in cytomegalovirus infection. TCRdb reprocessed the reads via MiXCR and lists one record per CDR3 protein. Here the sample spans roughly 860,000 distinct CDR3 sequences, less than 35% being singletons. Antigens for these TCRs are unknown. Source: cultured CD8+ T cells from PBMCs, taken from culture after CMV antigen stimulation. These receptors were taken from a human donor in good health (CMV status not recorded). Some clones in this sample may be carry-over from other donors' samples.

This clonotype was counted a few times. The chain recombines TRBV12-3 or TRBV12-4 with TRBJ2-5; 7 nucleotides line up with TRBD1. The CDR3 is 14 amino acids. The V gene end was trimmed by 5 bases and the J gene end by 4 bases; junction bases not matched to a gene: 7. The CDR3: CASSPPTGIETQYF. The CDR3 coding sequence is TGTGCCAGCAGTCCACCGACAGGGATAGAGACCCAGTACTTC.

The rearrangement joins TRBV27 to TRBJ1-1, with a possible D match to TRBD1 (5 bases). Looked up from germline, CDR1 is MNHEY and CDR2 is SMNVEV (reference sequence). There are 14 residues in the CDR3. V lost 7 bases and J 6 bases, leaving 18 bases between the germline ends. This chain's CDR3 is CASTALARDAEAFF. The CDR3 region has the DNA TGTGCCAGCACCGCCCTTGCTAGGGACGCTGAAGCTTTCTTT.

This clonotype was seen only a few times. The genes are TRBV28 and TRBJ2-7; D might be TRBD1 (6 bases). Trimming removed 5 bases from V and 5 bases from J, with 13 bases in between. The germline gives CDR1 MDHEN, CDR2 SYDVKM. CDR3 length: 13 residues. This CDR3 is CASSPTRGHEQYV. The CDR3 bases are TGTGCCAGCAGTCCCACCAGGGGTCACGAGCAGTACGTC.

This clonotype was seen a few times. The gene calls are TRBV7-9 and TRBJ2-1; D remains ambiguous. CDR1 and CDR2 from the germline V gene are SEHNR and FQNEAQ (reference sequence). The CDR3 totals 12 residues. V gave up 5 bases and J gave up 11 bases, with 13 bases separating them. CDR3 nucleotide sequence: TGTGCCAGCAGCCTGGGTGGGCCTCAGCAGTTCTTC. Translating it yields CASSLGGPQQFF.

For this clonotype: Germline is not matched at one junction end, which may reflect a read error. The gene calls are TRBV5-1 and TRBJ1-1, with a possible D match to TRBD1 (6 bases). The CDR3 contains 13 residues. The germline gives CDR1 SGHRS, CDR2 YFSETQ. DNA for the CDR3: TGCACCAGCAGAGGGGGGGGAGAGTCTGAAGCTTTCTTT. It encodes CTSRGGGESEAFF.

This clonotype was observed a handful of times. V usage is TRBV7-9 and J usage is TRBJ1-3; unclear D gene. The germline gives CDR1 SEHNR, CDR2 FQNEAQ (reference sequence). The CDR3 spans 13 residues. Deletions cut 8 bases from V and 0 bases from J, with 8 bases between. CDR3 sequence reads: CASRHRSGNTIYF. The CDR3 nucleotides are TGTGCCAGCCGGCACCGCTCTGGAAACACCATATATTTT.

This clonotype was picked up many times. V gene TRBV27 combines with J gene TRBJ2-1; possible D gene TRBD2, 5 bases. The CDR3 extends over 14 amino acids. V gave up 6 bases and J gave up 1 base, with 10 bases separating them. Germline V gene data show CDR1 as MNHEY and CDR2 as SMNVEV (reference sequence). For the CDR3, the DNA is TGTGCCAGCAGCTCTGGACTTTCCTACAATGAGCAGTTCTTC. Translated: CASSSGLSYNEQFF.

This clonotype was seen only a few times. This chain joins TRBV7-9 and TRBJ1-1, with TRBD1 matching 8 bases. Germline assignment: CDR1 SEHNR and CDR2 FQNEAQ (reference sequence). This CDR3 contains 14 residues. The junction had 6 bases not matched to a gene; V was cut back by 9 bases and J by 0 bases. Here the CDR3 reads CASYRGGMNTEAFF. The CDR3 coding sequence is TGTGCCAGTTACAGGGGGGGGATGAACACTGAAGCTTTCTTT.

The chain has TRBV7-6 and TRBJ2-1, with TRBD2 matching over 8 bases. The CDR3 is 16 residues long. V gave up 6 bases and J gave up 0 bases; unmatched junction bases: 7. Per germline, CDR1 SGHVS and CDR2 FNYEAQ. In DNA, the CDR3 is TGTGCCAGCAGAGCTCGCGGGGGGCCCTCCTACAATGAGCAGTTCTTC. Translation gives CASRARGGPSYNEQFF.

The chain links TRBV7-8 to TRBJ2-1, with D possibly being TRBD1 or TRBD2 (5 bases each). Trimming stripped 10 bases from V and 4 bases from J, with 17 bases between. The CDR3 totals 14 residues. Per the germline V gene, CDR1 is SGHVS and CDR2 is FQNEAQ. Here the CDR3 DNA reads TGTGCCACCAGACCGGGACGGGGTTACAATGAGCAGTTCTTC. This codes for CATRPGRGYNEQFF.

V usage is TRBV19 and J usage is TRBJ2-7; the D is unclear. V gave up 3 bases and J gave up 4 bases, with 10 bases separating them. CDR1 and CDR2 from the germline V gene are LNHDA and SQIVND (reference sequence). The CDR3 loop spans 13 amino acids. CDR3 in amino acids: CASSIVGTYEQYF. CDR3 bases: TGTGCCAGTAGTATCGTGGGCACATACGAGCAGTACTTC.

This clonotype has more than one count but fewer than ten. The CDR3 protein is CASSMTTGPYEQYF. In DNA form, the CDR3 reads TGTGCCAGCAGCATGACGACAGGACCGTACGAGCAGTACTTC. The rearrangement links TRBV7-6 to TRBJ2-7; perhaps TRBD1 as D (6 bases). This CDR3 has 14 residues. Germline CDR1 and CDR2: SGHVS and FNYEAQ. V was pared by 5 bases and J by 4 bases, with 15 bases between.

The V call is TRBV6-6, the J call TRBJ1-2; no firm D call. V lost 0 bases to trimming and J lost 10 bases, with 15 bases between them. Germline loops: CDR1 MNHNY, CDR2 SVGAGI (reference sequence). The CDR3 spans 14 residues. The CDR3, as DNA: TGTGCCAGCAGTTACTCGAACCAGATCTTCGACTACACCTTC. It is translated as CASSYSNQIFDYTF.

This clonotype was recorded many times. The V and J genes are TRBV7-9 and TRBJ1-4, with D possibly TRBD1 on 6 matching bases. V was pared by 5 bases and J by 8 bases, with 21 bases between. The CDR3 runs 16 residues. CDR1 and CDR2 from the germline V gene are SEHNR and FQNEAQ (reference sequence). The CDR3 is CASSDSGQGRGEKLFF. The CDR3, as DNA: TGTGCCAGCAGCGACTCAGGGCAGGGCAGGGGAGAAAAACTGTTTTTT.

This chain connects TRBV12-3 or TRBV12-4 to TRBJ2-2; the D call may be TRBD1 or TRBD2 (5 bases each). The CDR3 is made up of 13 amino acids. V was clipped by 0 bases and J by 8 bases, with 7 bases between them. This CDR3 reads CASSLAGRGELFF. The CDR3 DNA reads TGTGCCAGCAGTTTAGCGGGACGGGGGGAGCTGTTTTTT.

The rearrangement joins TRBV4-1 to TRBJ2-1; D unclear. V lost 3 bases, J lost 8 bases, and 14 bases lay in between. The CDR3 is 14 amino acids. Germline lookup yields CDR1 MGHRA and CDR2 YSYEKL. The CDR3 DNA sequence: TGCGCCAGCAGCCACGGGCGGTCTGGGGATGAGCAGTTCTTC. The encoded protein is CASSHGRSGDEQFF.

This clonotype came up once. The gene calls are TRBV5-1 and TRBJ2-1; 8 bases align to TRBD1. CDR3 length: 18 residues. V was pared by 0 bases and J by 2 bases, with 10 bases of the junction left unmatched. Per germline, CDR1 SGHRS and CDR2 YFSETQ. The CDR3 nucleotides read TGCGCCAGCAGCTTGGGGGGAGGTCCGGGACAGGCCTACAATGAGCAGTTCTTC. Translating gives CASSLGGGPGQAYNEQFF.

This chain joins TRBV7-4 and TRBJ1-5; tentative D call: TRBD1 (5 bases). This CDR3 spans 16 amino acids. With 4 bases removed from V and 0 bases from J, the gap between germline ends came to 13 bases. The germline CDR1 and CDR2 sequences are SGHVT and SQSDAQ. In nucleotides, the CDR3 is TGTGCCAGCAGCTCAAACCGGGACCTTAGCAATCAGCCCCAGCATTTT. Its protein product is CASSSNRDLSNQPQHF.

This clonotype was seen only once. The V call is TRBV5-6, the J call TRBJ2-7, with TRBD2 as a possible D gene (5 bases). Germline CDR1 and CDR2: SGHDT and YYEEEE. This CDR3 has 14 amino acids. Trimming removed 3 bases at V and 5 bases at J, with 15 bases between. CDR3 amino acids: CASSSESGGHEQYV. For the CDR3, the DNA is TGTGCCAGCAGCTCCGAGAGTGGAGGTCACGAGCAGTACGTC.

This sequence joins TRBV12-3 or TRBV12-4 and TRBJ1-2; no definite D call. V gave up 3 bases and J gave up 8 bases, with 7 bases separating them. The CDR3 covers 11 residues. The CDR3 DNA reads TGTGCCAGCAGTTTTCCGCTCGGCTACACCTTC. Translation gives CASSFPLGYTF.

Note on this clonotype: No DNA is shown, since the ends of the CDR3 on it are uncertain; the CDR3 is the one TCRdb lists. This chain links TRBV25-1 with TRBJ1-2; no check of the table's D call, TRBD1, against the DNA was made. From germline, CDR1 is MGHDK and CDR2 SYGVNS. 23 amino acids form the CDR3, both terminal residues included. CDR3 residues: CASSEYYIPSGQGGWTRDLGYTF.